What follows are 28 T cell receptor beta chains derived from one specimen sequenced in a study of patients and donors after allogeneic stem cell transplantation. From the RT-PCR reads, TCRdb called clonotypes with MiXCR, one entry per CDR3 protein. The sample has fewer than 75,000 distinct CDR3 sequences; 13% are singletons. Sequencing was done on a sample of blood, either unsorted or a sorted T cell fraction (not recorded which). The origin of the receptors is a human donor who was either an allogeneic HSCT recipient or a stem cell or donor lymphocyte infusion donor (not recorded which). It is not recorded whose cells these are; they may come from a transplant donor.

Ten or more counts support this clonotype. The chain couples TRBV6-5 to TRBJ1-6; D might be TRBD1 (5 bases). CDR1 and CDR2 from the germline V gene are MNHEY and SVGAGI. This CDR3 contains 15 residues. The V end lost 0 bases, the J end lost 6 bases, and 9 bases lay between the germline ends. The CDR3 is CASSYSLGPNSPLHF. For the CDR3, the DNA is TGTGCCAGCAGTTACTCCCTGGGACCTAATTCACCCCTCCACTTT.

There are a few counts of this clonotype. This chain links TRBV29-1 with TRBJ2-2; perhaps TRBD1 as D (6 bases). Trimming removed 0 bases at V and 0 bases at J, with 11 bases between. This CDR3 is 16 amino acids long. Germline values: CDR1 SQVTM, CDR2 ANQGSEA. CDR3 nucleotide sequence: TGCAGCGTTGAAGATCCGGGGACACCGAACACCGGGGAGCTGTTTTTT. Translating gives CSVEDPGTPNTGELFF.

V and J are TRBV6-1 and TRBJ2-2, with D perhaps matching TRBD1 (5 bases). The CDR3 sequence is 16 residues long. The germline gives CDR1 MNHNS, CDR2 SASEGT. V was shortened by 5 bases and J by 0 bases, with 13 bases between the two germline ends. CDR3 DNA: TGTGCCAGCAGTCAGAGACAGATTGCGAACACCGGGGAGCTGTTTTTT. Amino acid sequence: CASSQRQIANTGELFF.

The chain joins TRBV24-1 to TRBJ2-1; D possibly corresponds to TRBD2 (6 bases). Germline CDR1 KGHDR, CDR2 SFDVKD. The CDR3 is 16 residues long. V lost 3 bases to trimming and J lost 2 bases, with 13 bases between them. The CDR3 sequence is CATSDGGRSTYNEQFF. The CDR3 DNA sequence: TGTGCCACCAGTGATGGAGGGCGGAGTACCTACAATGAGCAGTTCTTC.

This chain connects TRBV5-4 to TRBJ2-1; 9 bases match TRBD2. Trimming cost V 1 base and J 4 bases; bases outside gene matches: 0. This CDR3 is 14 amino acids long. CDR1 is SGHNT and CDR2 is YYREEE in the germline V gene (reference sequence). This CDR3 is CASSLTSGYNEQFF. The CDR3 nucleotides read TGTGCCAGCAGCTTGACTAGCGGGTACAATGAGCAGTTCTTC.

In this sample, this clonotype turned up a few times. CDR3 region: CSARDLGRTYEQYF. The CDR3 DNA follows: TGCAGTGCTAGAGATCTGGGCAGAACCTACGAGCAGTACTTC. The chain uses TRBV20-1 and TRBJ2-7; D gene ambiguous. The CDR3 length is 14 residues. Germline V gene lookup returns CDR1 DFQATT and CDR2 SNEGSKA (reference sequence). V was pared by 0 bases and J by 2 bases, with 11 bases between.

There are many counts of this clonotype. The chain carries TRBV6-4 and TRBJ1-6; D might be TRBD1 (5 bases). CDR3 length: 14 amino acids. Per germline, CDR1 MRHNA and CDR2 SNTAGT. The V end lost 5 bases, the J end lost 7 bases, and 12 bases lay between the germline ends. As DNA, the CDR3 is TGTGCCAGCAGTCGGGACGGATTCAATTCACCCCTCCACTTT. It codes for CASSRDGFNSPLHF.

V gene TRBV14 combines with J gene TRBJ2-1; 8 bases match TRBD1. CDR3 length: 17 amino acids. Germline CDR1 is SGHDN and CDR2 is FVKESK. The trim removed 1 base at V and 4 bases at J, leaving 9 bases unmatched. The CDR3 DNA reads TGTGCCAGCAGCCAAGGCGTTGGGGGACAGGCATACAATGAGCAGTTCTTC. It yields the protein CASSQGVGGQAYNEQFF.

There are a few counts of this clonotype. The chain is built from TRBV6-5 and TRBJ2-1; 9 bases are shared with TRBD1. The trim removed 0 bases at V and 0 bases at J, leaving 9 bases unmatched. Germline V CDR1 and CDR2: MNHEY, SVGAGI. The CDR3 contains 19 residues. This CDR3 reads CASSYSVFGTGYSYNEQFF. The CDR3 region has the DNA TGTGCCAGCAGTTACTCGGTGTTTGGGACAGGGTACTCCTACAATGAGCAGTTCTTC.

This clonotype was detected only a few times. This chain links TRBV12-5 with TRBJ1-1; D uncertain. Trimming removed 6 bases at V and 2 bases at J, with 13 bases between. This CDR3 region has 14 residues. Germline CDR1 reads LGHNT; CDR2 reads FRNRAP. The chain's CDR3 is CASGKSHGNTEAFF. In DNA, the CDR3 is TGTGCTAGTGGGAAAAGCCACGGAAACACTGAAGCTTTCTTT.

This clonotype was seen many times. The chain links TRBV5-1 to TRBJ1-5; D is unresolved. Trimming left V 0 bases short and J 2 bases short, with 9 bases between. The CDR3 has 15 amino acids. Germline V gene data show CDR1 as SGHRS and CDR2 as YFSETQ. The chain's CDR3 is CASSLEGLGNQPQHF. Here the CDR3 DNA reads TGCGCCAGCAGCTTGGAAGGGCTTGGCAATCAGCCCCAGCATTTT.

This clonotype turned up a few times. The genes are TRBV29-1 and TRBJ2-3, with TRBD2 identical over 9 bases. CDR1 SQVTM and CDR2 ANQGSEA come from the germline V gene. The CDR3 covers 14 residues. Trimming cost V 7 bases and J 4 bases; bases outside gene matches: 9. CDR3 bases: TGCAGCGCTTTAGCGGGAGAGGGAGCAGATACGCAGTATTTT. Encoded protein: CSALAGEGADTQYF.

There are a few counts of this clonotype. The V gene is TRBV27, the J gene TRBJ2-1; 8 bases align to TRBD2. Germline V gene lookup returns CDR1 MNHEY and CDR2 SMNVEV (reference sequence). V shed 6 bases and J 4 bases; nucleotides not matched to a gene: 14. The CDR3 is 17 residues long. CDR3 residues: CASSPPPAGGRYNEQFF. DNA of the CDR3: TGTGCCAGCAGCCCACCCCCCGCGGGAGGTCGGTACAATGAGCAGTTCTTC.

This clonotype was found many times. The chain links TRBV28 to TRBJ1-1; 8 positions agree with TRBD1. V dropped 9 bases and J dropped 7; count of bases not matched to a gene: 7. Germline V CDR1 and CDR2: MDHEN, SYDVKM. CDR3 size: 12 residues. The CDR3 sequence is CASGTGWGEAFF. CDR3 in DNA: TGTGCCAGTGGGACAGGTTGGGGTGAAGCTTTCTTT.

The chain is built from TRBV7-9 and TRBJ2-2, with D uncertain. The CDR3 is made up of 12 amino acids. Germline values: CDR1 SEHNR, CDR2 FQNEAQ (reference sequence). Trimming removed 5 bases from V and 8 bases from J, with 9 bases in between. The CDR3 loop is CASSLSGGELFF. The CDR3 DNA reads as TGTGCCAGCAGCCTATCAGGAGGGGAGCTGTTTTTT.

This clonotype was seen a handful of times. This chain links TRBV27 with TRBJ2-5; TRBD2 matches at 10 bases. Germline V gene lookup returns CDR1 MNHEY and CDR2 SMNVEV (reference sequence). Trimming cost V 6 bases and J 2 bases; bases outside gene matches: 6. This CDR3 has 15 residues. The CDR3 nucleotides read TGTGCCAGCAGCCCCCGGACTAGCGGACAAGAGACCCAGTACTTC. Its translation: CASSPRTSGQETQYF.

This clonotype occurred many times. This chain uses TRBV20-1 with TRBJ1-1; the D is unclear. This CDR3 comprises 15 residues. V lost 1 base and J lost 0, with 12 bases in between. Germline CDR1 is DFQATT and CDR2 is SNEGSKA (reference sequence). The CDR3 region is CSARGSGRLNTEAFF. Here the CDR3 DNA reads TGCAGTGCTAGAGGCTCCGGACGGCTGAACACTGAAGCTTTCTTT.

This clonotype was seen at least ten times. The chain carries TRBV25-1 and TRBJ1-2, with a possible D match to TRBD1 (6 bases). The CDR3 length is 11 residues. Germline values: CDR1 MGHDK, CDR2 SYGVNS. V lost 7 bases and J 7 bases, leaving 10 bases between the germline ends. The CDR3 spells CASTGGGGYTF. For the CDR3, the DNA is TGTGCCAGCACGGGGGGCGGTGGCTACACCTTC.

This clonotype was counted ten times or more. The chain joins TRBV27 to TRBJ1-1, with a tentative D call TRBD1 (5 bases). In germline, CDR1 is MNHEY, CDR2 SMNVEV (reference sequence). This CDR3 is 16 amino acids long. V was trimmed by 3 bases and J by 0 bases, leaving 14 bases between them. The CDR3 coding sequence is TGTGCCAGCAGTTTTATCGGGACGGAGATGAACACTGAAGCTTTCTTT. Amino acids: CASSFIGTEMNTEAFF.

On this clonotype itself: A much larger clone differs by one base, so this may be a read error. CDR3 nucleotide sequence: TGCAGAGCTAGAGATTATGATGCTTTCTTT. This codes for CRARDYDAFF. The rearrangement joins TRBV20-1 to TRBJ1-1; D remains unclear. The V gene's germline CDR1 is DFQATT and CDR2 SNEGSKA (reference sequence). The CDR3 is 10 residues long.

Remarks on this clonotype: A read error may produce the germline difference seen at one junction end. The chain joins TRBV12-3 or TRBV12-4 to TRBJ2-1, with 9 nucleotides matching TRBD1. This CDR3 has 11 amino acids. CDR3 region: CASSSGTGPVF. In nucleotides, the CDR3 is TGTGCCAGCAGTTCCGGGACAGGGCCCGTCTTC.

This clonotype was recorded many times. CDR3 bases: TGTGCCAGCAGCTTGTCCCTAAGCGGAAACACCATATATTTT. Translating gives CASSLSLSGNTIYF. V and J are TRBV5-8 and TRBJ1-3; D remains ambiguous. The length of the CDR3 is 14 residues. CDR1 SGHTS and CDR2 YDEGEE come from the germline V gene. V lost 1 base and J 4 bases, leaving 9 bases between the germline ends.

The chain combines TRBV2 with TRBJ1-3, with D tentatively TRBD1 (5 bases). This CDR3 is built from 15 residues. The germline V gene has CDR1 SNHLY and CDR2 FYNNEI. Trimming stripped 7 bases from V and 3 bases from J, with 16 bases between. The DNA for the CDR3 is TGTGCCAGCATCTACCGCGGACAAAATGGAAACACCATATATTTT. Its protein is CASIYRGQNGNTIYF.

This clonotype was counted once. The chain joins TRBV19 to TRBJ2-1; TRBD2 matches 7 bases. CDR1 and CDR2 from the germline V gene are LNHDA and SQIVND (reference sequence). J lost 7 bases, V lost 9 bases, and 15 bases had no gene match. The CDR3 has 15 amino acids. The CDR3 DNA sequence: TGTGCCAGCGATGTTGCGGGAGCGAATTCGAATGAGCAGTTCTTC. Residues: CASDVAGANSNEQFF.

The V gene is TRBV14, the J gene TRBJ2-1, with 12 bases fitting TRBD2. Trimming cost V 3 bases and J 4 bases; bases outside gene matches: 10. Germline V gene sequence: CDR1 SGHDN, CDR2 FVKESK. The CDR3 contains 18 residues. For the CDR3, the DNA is TGTGCCAGCAGCCACCGAGCCGGACTAGCGGGATGGTACAATGAGCAGTTCTTC. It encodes CASSHRAGLAGWYNEQFF.

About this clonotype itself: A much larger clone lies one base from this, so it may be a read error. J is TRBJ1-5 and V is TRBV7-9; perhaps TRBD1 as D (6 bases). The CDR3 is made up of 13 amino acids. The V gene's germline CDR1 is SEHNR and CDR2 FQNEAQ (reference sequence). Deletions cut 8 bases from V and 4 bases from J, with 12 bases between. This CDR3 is CASCPTGNQPQHF. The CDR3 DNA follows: TGTGCCAGCTGCCCTACAGGGAATCAGCCCCAGCATTTT.

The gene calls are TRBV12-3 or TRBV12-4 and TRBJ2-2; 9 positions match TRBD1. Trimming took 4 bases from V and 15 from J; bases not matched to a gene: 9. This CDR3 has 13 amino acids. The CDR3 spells CASSSLGTGKVFF. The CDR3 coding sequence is TGTGCCAGCAGTTCCCTAGGGACAGGGAAGGTGTTTTTT.

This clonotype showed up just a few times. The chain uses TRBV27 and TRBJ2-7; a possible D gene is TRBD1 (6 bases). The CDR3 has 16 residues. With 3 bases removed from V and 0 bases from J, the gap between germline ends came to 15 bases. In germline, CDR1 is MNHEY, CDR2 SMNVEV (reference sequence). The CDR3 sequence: CASSFGARGASYEQYF. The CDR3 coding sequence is TGTGCCAGCAGTTTCGGCGCCAGGGGTGCCTCCTACGAGCAGTACTTC.